The clone carrying this T cell receptor beta chain has ten or more counts. Its antigen remains unknown. Germline V gene sequence: CDR1 SGHTA, CDR2 FQGNSA. Between the trimmed V and J ends, which lost 5 bases and 5 bases, there was a span of 7 bases. The CDR3 has 11 amino acids. The entry originates in a study of T cells in Graves' hyperthyroidism and ophthalmopathy. Looking at the study overall: Specimen type is peripheral blood, collected at initial diagnosis prior to any treatment.

Together with thyroid ultrasound, orbital computed tomography, serum thyroxine and TRAb, clinical symptoms were used for diagnoses. Study findings and constraints: Ophthalmopathy and stable hyperthyroidism were told apart by a 13 V-J model.

It was RNA transcripts that yielded the amplified TCR beta CDR3 regions. The HTBI primer set drove a first-round RT-PCR of the TCR CDR3. Each CDR3 protein gets one entry after TCRdb re-called the multiplex PCR reads with MiXCR. Of about 700,000 distinct CDR3 sequences in the sample, about 14% are singletons; the top ten hold roughly a tenth. The material sequenced was blood. The chain recombines TRBV7-2 with TRBJ2-7; D call uncertain. This receptor was obtained from a woman under 30 with Graves' hyperthyroidism. CDR3 bases: TGTGCCAGCAGCCTAAAGAACGAGCAGTACTTC. Its translation is CASSLKNEQYF.